A single sample is the source of the 28 T cell receptor beta chains below, sequenced in a study of Tregs in tolerant kidney transplant recipients. The data were produced by immunoSEQ multiplex PCR, yet TCRdb's version contains in-frame clones alone and is incomplete. The repertoire holds approximately 66,000 clones, with approximately 83% as singletons. The starting material was Tregs from blood, obtained before the transplant. These receptors were collected from a human donor who received a combined kidney and bone marrow transplant.

This chain's CDR3 is CASSPRGTAYREQYF. CDR3 in DNA: TGTGCCAGCAGCCCCCGGGGGACGGCGTACCGCGAGCAGTACTTC. This chain uses TRBV14 with TRBJ2-7, with TRBD2 as a possible D gene (6 bases). The CDR3 runs to 15 residues. In germline, CDR1 is SGHDN, CDR2 FVKESK. With 4 bases removed from V and 6 bases from J, the gap between germline ends came to 19 bases.

About this clone: The identical CDR3 is also encoded by other nucleotide sequences in the sample. This chain joins TRBV11-2 and TRBJ2-1; 7 nucleotides agree with TRBD2. Germline loops: CDR1 SGHAT, CDR2 FQNNGV. Trimming removed 5 bases from V and 1 base from J; junction bases left unmatched: 5. This CDR3 has 15 amino acids. CDR3 in DNA: TGTGCCAGCAGCGGCGGGACTAAATCCTACAATGAGCAGTTCTTC. As protein: CASSGGTKSYNEQFF.

The J gene is TRBJ2-2, the V gene TRBV28; 10 bases fit TRBD2. V lost 3 bases and J lost 5; bases outside the gene matches: 0. The germline V gene encodes CDR1 MDHEN and CDR2 SYDVKM. The CDR3 length is 14 residues. The CDR3 DNA reads as TGTGCCAGCAGTTTGACTAGCGGGACCGGGGAGCTGTTTTTT. Translation gives CASSLTSGTGELFF.

The chain employs TRBV6-5 and TRBJ1-2; D perhaps matches TRBD1 (5 bases). Trimming took off 2 bases at V and 2 bases at J, with 12 bases between the two ends. This CDR3 comprises 15 residues. The germline CDR1 and CDR2 sequences are MNHEY and SVGAGI. The CDR3 is CASSYNRGTNYGYTF. DNA for the CDR3: TGTGCCAGCAGTTACAATCGGGGGACCAACTATGGCTACACCTTC.

The chain carries TRBV7-8 and TRBJ1-2; 9 bases are shared with TRBD1. With 4 bases clipped from V and 8 bases from J, the junction kept 11 bases outside the gene matches. The germline V gene has CDR1 SGHVS and CDR2 FQNEAQ. This CDR3 has 15 residues. The CDR3 DNA follows: TGTGCCAGCAGCTCCCCGGGACAGGGAGGGAGAGGCTACACCTTC. This codes for CASSSPGQGGRGYTF.

This chain uses TRBV19 with TRBJ1-5, with 8 bases that match TRBD1. The V gene end was trimmed by 7 bases and the J gene end by 2 bases; junction bases not matched to a gene: 10. CDR1 and CDR2 from the germline V gene are LNHDA and SQIVND (reference sequence). The CDR3 sequence is 16 residues long. CDR3 coding DNA: TGTGCCAGTACCGGGACTTCGGGACAGGGCAATCAGCCCCAGCATTTT. Translated: CASTGTSGQGNQPQHF. Full variable domain (rest looked up from reference TRBV19 and TRBJ1-5): DGGITQSPKYLFRKEGQNVTLSCEQNLNHDAMYWYRQDPGQGLRLIYYSQIVNDFQKGDIAEGYSVSREKKESFPLTVTSAQKNPTAFYLCASTGTSGQGNQPQHFGDGTRLSIL.

V is TRBV27 and J is TRBJ1-5; 7 nucleotides line up with TRBD1. The CDR3 runs 14 residues. Losses at the gene ends were 7 bases for V and 5 bases for J; bases not matched to a gene: 8. Per the germline V gene, CDR1 is MNHEY and CDR2 is SMNVEV (reference sequence). This chain's CDR3 is CASKFSGGDQPQHF. The DNA of the CDR3 is TGTGCCAGCAAATTCTCAGGGGGTGATCAGCCCCAGCATTTT.

This clone was observed once. This chain uses TRBV15 with TRBJ1-1, with 12 bases matching TRBD1. CDR3 length equals 16 residues. Germline CDR1 reads LNHNV; CDR2 reads YYDKDF (reference sequence). V dropped 5 bases and J dropped 10; count of bases not matched to a gene: 14. CDR3 loop: CATSRWGQGATAGAFF. DNA of the CDR3: TGTGCCACCAGCCGATGGGGACAGGGGGCTACCGCTGGAGCTTTCTTT. The full variable domain, in which reference TRBV15 and TRBJ1-1 provide the parts outside the CDR3, is DAMVIQNPRYQVTQFGKPVTLSCSQTLNHNVMYWYQQKSSQAPKLLFHYYDKDFNNEADTPDNFQSRRPNTSFCFLDIRSPGLGDTAMYLCATSRWGQGATAGAFFGQGTRLTVV.

The chain is built from TRBV15 and TRBJ1-3; 9 bases are a match to TRBD1. Trimming at V came to 4 bases and at J to 7 bases, leaving 29 bases not matched to a gene. CDR3 size: 22 residues. Germline loops: CDR1 LNHNV, CDR2 YYDKDF (reference sequence). CDR3 in DNA: TGTGCCACCAGCACCGCCTCGTTGGGGACAGGGATGTTTTCTGGGGCCGGGAACACCATATATTTT. The encoded protein is CATSTASLGTGMFSGAGNTIYF.

The J gene is TRBJ1-4, the V gene TRBV28; D possibly corresponds to TRBD1 (6 bases). V lost 3 bases to trimming and J lost 8 bases, with 16 bases between them. CDR1 MDHEN and CDR2 SYDVKM come from the germline V gene. There are 15 residues in the CDR3. CDR3 in amino acids: CASSFGTGWREKLFF. The CDR3 DNA is TGTGCCAGCAGTTTCGGAACAGGGTGGCGCGAAAAACTGTTTTTT.

This clone has only one observation. This sequence joins TRBV11-2 and TRBJ2-3; D is uncertain. This CDR3 has 15 residues. V gave up 4 bases and J gave up 4 bases, with 15 bases separating them. Germline CDR1 is SGHAT and CDR2 is FQNNGV. The DNA of the CDR3 is TGTGCCAGCAGCTCCCGGATAGATGTGGCAGATACGCAGTATTTT. Translating it yields CASSSRIDVADTQYF.

The V and J genes are TRBV27 and TRBJ1-2; D possibly corresponds to TRBD1 (5 bases). Germline CDR1 is MNHEY and CDR2 is SMNVEV (reference sequence). The V gene lost 6 bases and the J gene lost 7 bases, with 12 bases spanning the gap. The CDR3 runs 12 residues. The CDR3 nucleotides are TGTGCCAGCAGGTTCCAGGGTGGTGGCTACACCTTC. Protein sequence: CASRFQGGGYTF.

The gene calls are TRBV9 and TRBJ1-6, with D uncertain. V was pared by 1 base and J by 10 bases, with 12 bases between. Germline CDR1 and CDR2: SGDLS and YYNGEE. The CDR3 spans 14 residues. DNA of the CDR3: TGTGCCAGCAGCGTAACAGCAGTAGGATCACCCCTCCACTTT. Translating it yields CASSVTAVGSPLHF.

This clone has a single count. The gene calls are TRBV6-5 and TRBJ2-3; TRBD1 aligns across 8 bases. The CDR3 has 15 amino acids. The V segment lost 0 bases and the J segment 3 bases; nucleotides outside the gene matches: 2. Germline V gene data show CDR1 as MNHEY and CDR2 as SVGAGI. The CDR3 region is CASSYSDRGTDTQYF. As DNA, the CDR3 is TGTGCCAGCAGTTACTCAGACAGGGGAACAGATACGCAGTATTTT.

The rearrangement links TRBV7-6 to TRBJ1-6; 7 positions agree with TRBD1. With 1 base clipped from V and 9 bases from J, the junction kept 0 bases outside the gene matches. There are 13 residues in the CDR3. Germline CDR1 SGHVS, CDR2 FNYEAQ. The CDR3 bases are TGTGCCAGCAGCTTAGGACAGGGTTCACCCCTCCACTTT. It encodes CASSLGQGSPLHF. The full variable domain, with the rest looked up from reference TRBV7-6 and TRBJ1-6, is GAGVSQSPRYKVTKRGQDVALRCDPISGHVSLYWYRQALGQGPEFLTYFNYEAQQDKSGLPNDRFSAERPEGSISTLTIQRTEQRDSAMYRCASSLGQGSPLHFGNGTRLTVT.

V gene TRBV2 combines with J gene TRBJ2-5; weak D call: TRBD2 (6 bases). Near its end, the DNA agrees better with TRBJ2-7, so the J call may be wrong. The CDR3 length is 11 residues. Germline lookup yields CDR1 SNHLY and CDR2 FYNNEI. As DNA, the CDR3 is TGTGCCAGCAGGGACTACTACGAGCAGTACTTC. Protein product: CASRDYYEQYF.

The V gene is TRBV4-1, the J gene TRBJ2-7; D perhaps matches TRBD1 (6 bases). The V end lost 1 base, the J end lost 3 bases, and 13 bases lay between the germline ends. There are 15 residues in the CDR3. CDR1 is MGHRA, CDR2 YSYEKL, per germline. The CDR3 loop is CASSQASRTVYEQYF. DNA of the CDR3: TGCGCCAGCAGCCAAGCCTCGAGGACAGTCTACGAGCAGTACTTC.

The chain links TRBV6-5 to TRBJ2-7; 13 bases fit TRBD2. The germline V gene has CDR1 MNHEY and CDR2 SVGAGI. The J segment lost 6 bases and the V segment lost 6 bases, leaving 5 bases of the junction unmatched. This CDR3 has 14 amino acids. CDR3 DNA: TGTGCCAGCAGCACGACTAGCGGGAGGTCCGAGCAGTACTTC. Protein: CASSTTSGRSEQYF.

This chain joins TRBV7-2 and TRBJ1-1; the D gene is possibly TRBD1 (5 bases). CDR3 size: 15 residues. The germline V gene encodes CDR1 SGHTA and CDR2 FQGNSA. V was shortened by 0 bases and J by 4 bases, with 12 bases between the two germline ends. The DNA of the CDR3 is TGTGCCAGCAGCTTAGCGCTCGGCAGGGTCACTGAAGCTTTCTTT. Translation gives CASSLALGRVTEAFF.

This clone was picked up one time. This chain connects TRBV28 to TRBJ2-7, with a tentative D call TRBD1 (5 bases). Germline V CDR1 and CDR2: MDHEN, SYDVKM. V was pared by 3 bases and J by 6 bases, with 12 bases between. CDR3 length: 13 amino acids. The DNA of the CDR3 is TGTGCCAGCAGTTTGGTGTCAGGGTTCGAGCAGTACTTC. The encoded protein is CASSLVSGFEQYF.

This clone has only one observation. The chain couples TRBV28 to TRBJ1-5; TRBD1 aligns across 8 bases. This CDR3 contains 15 residues. With V trimmed by 6 bases and J by 2 bases, 6 bases remained unmatched. Germline V gene lookup returns CDR1 MDHEN and CDR2 SYDVKM. CDR3 sequence reads: CASSPTGGGNQPQHF. DNA of the CDR3: TGTGCCAGCAGCCCCACAGGGGGAGGCAATCAGCCCCAGCATTTT.

A note on this clone: A junction boundary mismatches the germline segment, possibly from a read error. The gene calls are TRBV7-8 and TRBJ2-7; no firm D call. This CDR3 spans 14 amino acids. Germline V gene data show CDR1 as SGHVS and CDR2 as FQNEAQ. Here the CDR3 DNA reads TGTGCCAGCACCTTACGGAGCTCCTCCTACGAGCAGTACTTC. Translating gives CASTLRSSSYEQYF.

This clone was detected once. The gene calls are TRBV30 and TRBJ1-2, with TRBD1 as a possible D gene (6 bases). Deletions cut 3 bases from V and 4 bases from J, with 15 bases between. The CDR3 spans 14 residues. CDR1 is GTSNPN, CDR2 SVGIG, per germline (reference sequence). The CDR3 protein is CAWRRTAKLYGYTF. The CDR3 region has the DNA TGTGCCTGGAGAAGGACAGCGAAACTCTATGGCTACACCTTC.

This clone was observed a few times. V is TRBV4-1 and J is TRBJ1-6, with D maybe TRBD1 (5 bases). Per germline, CDR1 MGHRA and CDR2 YSYEKL. The germline V and J ends were trimmed by 6 bases and 6 bases, with 12 bases remaining between them. The CDR3 length is 14 residues. In DNA form, the CDR3 reads TGCGCCAGCAGGCGGGAGGGGCTTAATTCACCCCTCCACTTT. Residues: CASRREGLNSPLHF.

The chain has TRBV13 and TRBJ2-5, with 8 bases identical to TRBD2. The J segment lost 5 bases and the V segment lost 1 base, leaving 9 bases of the junction unmatched. CDR3 length: 16 residues. The germline V gene has CDR1 PRHDT and CDR2 FYEKMQ (reference sequence). The CDR3 sequence is CASSLAWSGGSETQYF. CDR3 nucleotide sequence: TGTGCCAGCAGCTTAGCGTGGAGCGGGGGTTCGGAGACCCAGTACTTC.

The chain is built from TRBV5-6 and TRBJ1-2; no definite D call. Germline loops: CDR1 SGHDT, CDR2 YYEEEE. Between the trimmed V and J ends, which lost 4 bases and 7 bases, there was a span of 17 bases. This CDR3 region has 14 residues. CDR3: CASSAFEGWGGYTF. CDR3 DNA sequence: TGTGCCAGCAGCGCCTTCGAGGGATGGGGTGGCTACACCTTC.

This clone came up once. The chain links TRBV6-1 to TRBJ1-2, with TRBD1 identical over 12 bases. Germline V gene lookup returns CDR1 MNHNS and CDR2 SASEGT. The CDR3 is 14 amino acids. Unmatched junction bases numbered 9, after V lost 5 bases and J lost 11 bases. The CDR3 spells CASSSWGQGALYTF. In DNA form, the CDR3 reads TGTGCCAGCAGTTCATGGGGACAGGGGGCTTTGTACACCTTC.

The J gene is TRBJ1-1, the V gene TRBV28; 7 bases agree with TRBD1. Germline trimming cut 8 bases from V and 5 bases from J; bases unmatched to any gene: 5. From germline, CDR1 is MDHEN and CDR2 SYDVKM. The CDR3 loop spans 12 amino acids. Here the CDR3 DNA reads TGTGCCAGCGAGAGGGGGCCGACTGAAGCTTTCTTT. Residues: CASERGPTEAFF.